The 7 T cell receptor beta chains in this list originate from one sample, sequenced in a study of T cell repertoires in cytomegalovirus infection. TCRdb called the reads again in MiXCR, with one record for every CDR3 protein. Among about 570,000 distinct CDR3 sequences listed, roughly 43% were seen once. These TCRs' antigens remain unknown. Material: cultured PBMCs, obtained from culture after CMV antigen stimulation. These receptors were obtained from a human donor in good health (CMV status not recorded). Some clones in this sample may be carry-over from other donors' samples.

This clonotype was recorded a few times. CDR3 sequence reads: CASSLEPGTRNYF. CDR3 DNA sequence: TGTGCCAGCAGCCTTGAACCCGGGACTAGAAATTATTTT. This chain connects TRBV7-2 to TRBJ2-3; 8 positions agree with TRBD2. The CDR3 spans 13 residues. V lost 5 bases to trimming and J lost 15 bases; unmatched junction nucleotides: 13. Germline loops: CDR1 SGHTA, CDR2 FQGNSA.

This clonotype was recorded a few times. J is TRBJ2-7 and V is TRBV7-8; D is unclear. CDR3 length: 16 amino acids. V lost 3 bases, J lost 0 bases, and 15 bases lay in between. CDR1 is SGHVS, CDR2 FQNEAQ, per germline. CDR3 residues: CASSFFQRLSSYEQYF. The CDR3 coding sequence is TGTGCCAGCAGCTTTTTTCAGCGCCTCAGCTCCTACGAGCAGTACTTC.

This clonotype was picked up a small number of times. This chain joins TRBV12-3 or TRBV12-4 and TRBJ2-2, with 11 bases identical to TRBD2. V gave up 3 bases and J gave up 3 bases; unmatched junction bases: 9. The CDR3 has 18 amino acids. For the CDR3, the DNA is TGTGCCAGCAGTTTGGCGCTTCTAGCGGGAGGCTACACCGGGGAGCTGTTTTTT. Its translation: CASSLALLAGGYTGELFF.

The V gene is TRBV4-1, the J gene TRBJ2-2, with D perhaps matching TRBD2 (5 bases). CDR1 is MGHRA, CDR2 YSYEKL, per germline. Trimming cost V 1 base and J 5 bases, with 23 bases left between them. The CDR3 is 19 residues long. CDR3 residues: CASSQGRLVVRDATGELFF. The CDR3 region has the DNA TGCGCCAGCAGCCAAGGGCGGTTAGTTGTGAGGGATGCGACCGGGGAGCTGTTTTTT.

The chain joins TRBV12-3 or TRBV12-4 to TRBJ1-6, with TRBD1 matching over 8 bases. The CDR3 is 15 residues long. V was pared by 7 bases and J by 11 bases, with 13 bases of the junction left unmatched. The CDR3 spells CASTYRGRDLAPLHF. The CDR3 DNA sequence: TGTGCCAGCACGTACAGGGGGAGGGATTTGGCACCCCTCCACTTT.

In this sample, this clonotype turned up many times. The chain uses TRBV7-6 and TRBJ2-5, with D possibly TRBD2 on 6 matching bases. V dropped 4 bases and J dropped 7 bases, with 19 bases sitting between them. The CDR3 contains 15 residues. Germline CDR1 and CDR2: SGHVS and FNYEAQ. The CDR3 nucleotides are TGTGCCAGCAGCTCCGGAGGAGGGACCTCTCGGACCCAGTACTTC. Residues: CASSSGGGTSRTQYF.

CDR3 sequence (DNA): TGTGCCAGCAGGCCGCTGGCCTTTCGCACGGGAGCTAACTATGGCTACACCTTC. Translating gives CASRPLAFRTGANYGYTF. The chain couples TRBV7-6 to TRBJ1-2; the D is unclear. Trimming stripped 6 bases from V and 0 bases from J, with 23 bases between. The CDR3 runs 18 residues. The V gene's germline CDR1 is SGHVS and CDR2 FNYEAQ.